This T cell receptor beta chain was sequenced in a study of cytomegalovirus exposure and HLA in healthy donors. This clone has just one count. Its specificity is not known. From germline, CDR1 is MNHEY and CDR2 SMNVEV (reference sequence). J lost 1 base, V lost 5 bases, and 6 bases had no gene match. The CDR3 contains 15 residues. PCR involved 60 Vbeta and 13 Jbeta primers. The method was immunoSEQ multiplex PCR; TCRdb's version includes in-frame clones alone and lacks a portion of them. Here the sample spans roughly 250,000 clones, 75% to 90% being singletons. The study's findings and limits: Relative to the approximately 700-donor mean, N-insertions were reportedly fewer in an Asian-associated ancestry cluster in a later analysis. According to the study, 160 or so TCR beta chains were cytomegalovirus-associated.

The chain employs TRBV27 and TRBJ1-1; 8 bases are shared with TRBD1. The source material was PBMCs. The clonotype originates from a girl aged 2-10 years in good health and CMV-seronegative. The CDR3 loop reads CASSPTTGENTEAFF. The CDR3 coding sequence is TGTGCCAGCAGTCCCACGACAGGGGAGAACACTGAAGCTTTCTTT.